This T cell receptor beta chain derives from a study of T cell responses to AZD1222 COVID-19 vaccine. Study conclusions and caveats: Vaccine-related CD4 TCRs covered spike, predominating at 160-218 and 743-854. There were mostly white British donors and more females than males, and clonal diversity was possibly underestimated. Per reports, nearly half of all spike-specific TCRs target regions that are unmutated in variants. Spike-specific TCR breadth and depth went up after people got two AZD1222 doses.

Germline assignment: CDR1 SGHAT and CDR2 FQNNGV. The CDR3 contains 13 residues. V dropped 5 bases and J dropped 8 bases, with 15 bases sitting between them. Libraries were prepared by immunoSEQ multiplex PCR; TCRdb keeps only in-frame clonotypes and omits some of them. The sample lists under 150,000 clones, less than 95% occurring once. To note about this clone: Its antigen is currently unknown.

The receptor comes from an adult in good health. The starting material was peripheral blood, obtained on day 0 of AZD1222 vaccination. The rearrangement uses TRBV11-2 and TRBJ1-2, with D hard to call. CDR3 residues: CASSLWAGGGYTF. The CDR3 DNA reads as TGTGCCAGCAGCCTATGGGCCGGCGGGGGCTACACCTTC.